A selection of T cell receptor beta chains follows, all from one sample in a study of cytotoxic CD8 clonotypes in ibrutinib-treated CLL. The protocol was immunoSEQ multiplex PCR, while the TCRdb copy is restricted to in-frame clones and leaves out a portion. The table records 250,000 to 350,000 clones, roughly four fifths of them present only once. The sequences come from PBMCs, collected at disease progression, from a patient treated with ibrutinib. These receptors were collected from a human donor with chronic lymphocytic leukemia. Both conserved end residues are part of each CDR3. Size tells how often a clone was seen (once, few, many) or the class of an expanded clone, and some rows leave it out.

v_call clone_size cdr3_aa
TRBV9 . CASSVERNTGELFF
TRBV7-9 . CASSLRGTGNPTQETQYF
TRBV19 . CASSQGSGTEAFF
TRBV7-2 . CASSIGPATEAFF
TRBV4-2 few CASSRTVQETQYF
TRBV15 . CATSRDLQGYHEQYF
TRBV7-2 . CASSLALPRYFF
TRBV5-1 . CASSYRVGNYGYTF
TRBV12-5 few CASTEDTLHSYEQYF
TRBV7-3 . CASKTHLTDQSLQGWSYGYTF
TRBV29-1 . CSVRRDPVGYEQYF
TRBV28 few CASSFSIRVVGQETQYF
TRBV4-1 few CASSQDMGRQPQHF
TRBV6-5 once CASSQYGSGANVLTF
TRBV7-2 . CASSLGPGQTKETQYF
TRBV18 . CASSPGTVQQYF
TRBV28 . CASSLRGMTGWHEQYF
TRBV19 . CARDTRSQQNSPLHF
TRBV2 . CASSDLHPSYNEQFF
TRBV25-1 . CASTVPGLETQYF
TRBV6-1 . CASSGTVREETQYF
TRBV27 . CASSLNRFTDTQYF
TRBV5-6 once CASSLSGLLDTQYF
TRBV5-6 few CASSLGGMGQGEKLFF
TRBV10-2 . CASSAFRSPSSYNEQFF
TRBV11-2 . CASSLGYDTQYF